Sequencing of this T cell receptor beta chain was carried out in a study of post-analysis software for immune sequencing data. Study overall: The study covered relapsing-remitting, secondary progressive and progressive-relapsing courses of multiple sclerosis.

Points from the study as a whole: Compared with controls, patients had more of about 5 TRBV segments, including TRBV5-6, TRBV5-1 and TRBV20-1. Compared against controls, patients with multiple sclerosis displayed significantly lower normalized Chao1 diversity.

With respect to this clonotype: Its antigen is currently unknown.

Prepared TCR beta cDNA libraries contained unique molecular identifiers. Each CDR3 protein is one row after TCRdb ran MiXCR on the PCR reads. Of more than 500,000 distinct CDR3 sequences listed, about a third are singletons. Trimming removed 6 bases at V and 2 bases at J, with 8 bases between. The CDR3 is made up of 12 amino acids. The source is a girl under 18 with multiple sclerosis. The rearrangement uses TRBV12-3 or TRBV12-4 and TRBJ2-7; D call uncertain. Sequences were obtained from blood. CDR3 nucleotides: TGTGCCAGCAGCAGACAAGCCTACGAGCAGTACTTC. Translated, it gives CASSRQAYEQYF.